This T cell receptor beta chain was profiled in a study of Ad26.COV2.S vaccination and SARS-CoV-2 variants. CDR3 length: 12 amino acids. Germline assignment: CDR1 LNHDA and CDR2 SQIVND (reference sequence). Trimming shortened V by 5 bases and J by 9 bases, and 14 bases separated the two germline ends. Treatment meaning: over 15 received Ad26.COV2.S at low or high dose, single or two shots; about five received placebo; per-sample allocation not given. Material that was analyzed had been drawn on day 63 after the first vaccine or placebo injection. This clone was recorded many times. The protocol was immunoSEQ multiplex PCR, while the TCRdb copy is restricted to in-frame clones and leaves out a portion. The sample shows more than 350,000 clones, 80% to 95% of them seen only once.

This TCR was recovered from a person between 18 and 65 years old who received the Ad26.COV2.S COVID-19 vaccine or a placebo. The sample was peripheral blood, taken in a trial of Ad26.COV2.S vaccine versus placebo. This chain connects TRBV19 to TRBJ2-7, with D hard to call. CDR3 residues: CASSPQDIGQYF. The CDR3 DNA reads as TGTGCCAGTAGTCCCCAAGACATTGGGCAGTACTTC.